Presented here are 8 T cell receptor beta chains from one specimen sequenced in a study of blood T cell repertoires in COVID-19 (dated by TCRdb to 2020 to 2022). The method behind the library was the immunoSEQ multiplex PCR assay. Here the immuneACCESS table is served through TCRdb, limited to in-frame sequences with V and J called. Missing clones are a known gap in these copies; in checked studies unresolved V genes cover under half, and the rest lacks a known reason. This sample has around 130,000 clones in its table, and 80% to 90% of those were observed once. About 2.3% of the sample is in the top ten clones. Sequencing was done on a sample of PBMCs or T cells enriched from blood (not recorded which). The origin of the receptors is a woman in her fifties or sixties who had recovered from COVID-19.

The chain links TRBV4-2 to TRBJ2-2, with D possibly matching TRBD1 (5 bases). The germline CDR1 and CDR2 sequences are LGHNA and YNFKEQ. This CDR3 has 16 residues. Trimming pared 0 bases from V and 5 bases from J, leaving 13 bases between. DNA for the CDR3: TGTGCCAGCAGCCAAGACAGGGAACTGAGGACCGGGGAGCTGTTTTTT. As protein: CASSQDRELRTGELFF.

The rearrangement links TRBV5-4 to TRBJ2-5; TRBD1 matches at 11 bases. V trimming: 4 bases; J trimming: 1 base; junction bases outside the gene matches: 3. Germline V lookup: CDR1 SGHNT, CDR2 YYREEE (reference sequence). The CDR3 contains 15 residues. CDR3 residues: CASSKGQGVQETQYF. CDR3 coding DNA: TGTGCCAGCAGCAAGGGACAGGGGGTCCAAGAGACCCAGTACTTC.

The CDR3 DNA follows: TGTGCCAGTAGTCCACAAGACAGGGACAATCAGCCCCAGCATTTT. Protein: CASSPQDRDNQPQHF. The gene calls are TRBV19 and TRBJ1-5; 7 bases are shared with TRBD1. Per germline, CDR1 LNHDA and CDR2 SQIVND (reference sequence). The V and J ends lost 5 bases and 3 bases, in that order; junction bases with no gene match: 7. This CDR3 is 15 amino acids long.

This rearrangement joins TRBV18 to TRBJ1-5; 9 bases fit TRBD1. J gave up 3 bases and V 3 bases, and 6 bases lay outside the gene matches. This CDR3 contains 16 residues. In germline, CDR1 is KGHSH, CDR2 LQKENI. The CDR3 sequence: CASSPTGGPINQPQHF. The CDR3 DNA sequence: TGTGCCAGCTCACCTACAGGGGGCCCGATCAATCAGCCCCAGCATTTT.

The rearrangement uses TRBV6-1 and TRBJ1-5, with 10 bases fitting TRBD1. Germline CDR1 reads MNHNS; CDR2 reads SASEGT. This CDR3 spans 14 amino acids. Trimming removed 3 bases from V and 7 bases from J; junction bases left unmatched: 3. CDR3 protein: CASSEWTGGQPQHF. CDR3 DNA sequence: TGTGCCAGCAGTGAGTGGACAGGGGGGCAGCCCCAGCATTTT.

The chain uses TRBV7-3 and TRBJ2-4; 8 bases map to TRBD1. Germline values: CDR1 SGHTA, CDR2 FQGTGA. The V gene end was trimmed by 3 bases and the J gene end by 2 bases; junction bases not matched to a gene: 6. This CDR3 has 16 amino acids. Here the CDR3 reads CASSFGDRGTKNIQYF. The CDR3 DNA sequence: TGTGCCAGCAGCTTTGGAGACAGGGGAACCAAAAACATTCAGTACTTC.

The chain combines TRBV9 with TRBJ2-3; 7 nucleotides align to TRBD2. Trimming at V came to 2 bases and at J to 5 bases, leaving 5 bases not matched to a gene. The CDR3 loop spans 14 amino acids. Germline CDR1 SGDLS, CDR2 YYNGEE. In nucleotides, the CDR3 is TGTGCCAGCAGCGTCAGCGGGGCAGAAGATACGCAGTATTTT. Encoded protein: CASSVSGAEDTQYF.

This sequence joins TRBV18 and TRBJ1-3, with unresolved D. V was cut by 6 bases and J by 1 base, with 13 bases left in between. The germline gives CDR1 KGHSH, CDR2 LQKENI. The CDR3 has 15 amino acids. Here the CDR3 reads CASSSVGLSGNTIYF. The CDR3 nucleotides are TGTGCCAGCTCGAGCGTTGGGTTGTCTGGAAACACCATATATTTT.